Presented here are 3 T cell receptor beta chains from one specimen sequenced in a study of regulatory T cells in long-lasting Graves disease. Time point here: persistent/refractory GD, antithyroid drugs over 5 years with positive TRAb. Extracted RNA from PBMCs served as the source of the TCR library. Libraries of TCR beta came from iRepertoire HTBI primers plus Arm-PCR of CDR3 regions. TCRdb passed the multiplex PCR reads through MiXCR, listing each CDR3 protein once. The table includes 400,000 to 500,000 distinct CDR3 sequences, 20% to 25% detected once. Sequencing was performed on peripheral blood mononuclear cells (PBMCs), taken when the disease was refractory, from a patient treated with antithyroid drugs. The source of these receptors is a female donor with Graves disease.

This clonotype has more than one count but fewer than ten. The genes are TRBV14 and TRBJ2-7; TRBD1 agrees at 9 bases. The CDR3 is made up of 15 amino acids. The germline gives CDR1 SGHDN, CDR2 FVKESK. The junction had 6 bases not matched to a gene; V was cut back by 4 bases and J by 2 bases. As DNA, the CDR3 is TGTGCCAGCAGCCCCGGGACAGGGAATACCTACGAGCAGTACTTC. Protein sequence: CASSPGTGNTYEQYF. Looking up the rest from reference TRBV14 and TRBJ2-7 gives the full variable domain: EAGVTQFPSHSVIEKGQTVTLRCDPISGHDNLYWYRRVMGKEIKFLLHFVKESKQDESGMPNNRFLAERTGGTYSTLKVQPAELEDSGVYFCASSPGTGNTYEQYFGPGTRLTVT.

The CDR3 here is CASSQGYSGHTF. The DNA for the CDR3 is TGTGCCAGCAGCCAAGGGTACAGCGGCCACACCTTC. The gene calls are TRBV3-1 and TRBJ1-2; D unresolved. Trimming shortened V by 1 base and J by 12 bases, and 12 bases separated the two germline ends. The CDR3 has 12 amino acids. Germline loops: CDR1 LGHDT, CDR2 YNNKEL (reference sequence).

The chain couples TRBV3-1 to TRBJ2-7, with 10 bases identical to TRBD1. The V and J ends lost 4 bases and 6 bases, in that order; junction bases with no gene match: 9. The germline V gene has CDR1 LGHDT and CDR2 YNNKEL (reference sequence). The CDR3 runs to 15 residues. The CDR3 is CASSPWTGGPSEQYF. CDR3 nucleotides: TGTGCCAGCAGCCCCTGGACAGGGGGTCCTTCCGAGCAGTACTTC.